These T cell receptor beta chains were read from a single sample in a study of blood T cell repertoires in COVID-19. The method was immunoSEQ multiplex PCR; TCRdb's version includes in-frame clones alone and lacks a portion of them. The table shows some 80,000 clones, with roughly 80% occurring only once. The specimen sequenced was peripheral blood. These receptors originate from a woman between 65 and 79 years old with acute or convalescent COVID-19. CDR3s include the opening cysteine and the closing phenylalanine or tryptophan. A D gene is named only where the DNA matches it firmly. The size of a clone is reported for some rows only, either as once, few or many, or as a class for expanded clones.

TRBV7-8,.,TRBJ1-6,.,TGTGCCAGCGCGGGAGGGAGGAATTCACCCCTCCACTTT,CASAGGRNSPLHF
TRBV18,.,TRBJ1-4,.,TGTGCCAGCTCACCAGTAGCCACCGAAAAACTGTTTTTT,CASSPVATEKLFF
TRBV14,.,TRBJ2-2,.,TGTGCCAGCAGCCAAGATCGGGTCGGGGAGCTGTTTTTT,CASSQDRVGELFF
TRBV10-3,.,TRBJ2-4,.,TGTGCCATCAGTGAGTCTACGGACAAAAAAAACATTCAGTACTTC,CAISESTDKKNIQYF
TRBV6-6,.,TRBJ1-1,.,TGTGCCAGCAGTTACTATGCCGGGAACACTGAAGCTTTCTTT,CASSYYAGNTEAFF
TRBV19,TRBD1,TRBJ2-7,.,TGTGCCAGTAGTATGGTCGGGACAGGGTTGTACGAGCAGTACTTC,CASSMVGTGLYEQYF
TRBV5-1,TRBD2,TRBJ2-1,few,TGCGCCAGCAGCCCTCCGACTAGCTCGACCTACAATGAGCAGTTCTTC,CASSPPTSSTYNEQFF
TRBV7-3,TRBD2,TRBJ2-3,.,TGTGCCAGCAGCTTAACGAAAGCGGGAGTTAGAGATACGCAGTATTTT,CASSLTKAGVRDTQYF
TRBV18,TRBD2,TRBJ2-1,.,TGTGCCAGCTCACCACCTTGGCGGGAGGCTGCCAATGAGCAGTTCTTC,CASSPPWREAANEQFF
TRBV3-1/TRBV3-2,.,TRBJ1-1,.,TGTGCCAGCAGCCAAGGGGCCTTTAGTGCGAACACTGAAGCTTTCTTT,CASSQGAFSANTEAFF
TRBV9,.,TRBJ1-3,.,TGTGCCAGCAGTCTAGCGGTGGGGGACCCAAAGGCGGGAAACACCATATATTTT,CASSLAVGDPKAGNTIYF
TRBV10-2,.,TRBJ2-1,.,TGCGCCAGCAGTATGAGCGGCAGGCCTAATGAGCAGTTCTTC,CASSMSGRPNEQFF
TRBV24-1,.,TRBJ1-2,.,TGTGCCACCAGTCGGGCGGAGGGGTATGGCTACACCTTC,CATSRAEGYGYTF
TRBV6-2/TRBV6-3,TRBD2,TRBJ2-7,.,TGTGCCAGCAGCAACGGACTAGCGACGCCTATGCTCTCCTACGAGCAGTACTTC,CASSNGLATPMLSYEQYF
TRBV15,.,TRBJ2-5,.,TGTGCCACCAAGGCGGCAGGGCGAACTGAAGAGACCCAGTACTTC,CATKAAGRTEETQYF
TRBV30,TRBD1,TRBJ2-3,.,TGTGCCTGGACAACAGGGGGGACAGATACGCAGTATTTT,CAWTTGGTDTQYF
TRBV6-1,TRBD2,TRBJ2-1,.,TGTGCCAGCAGTGCCCGGCGGGCGGGAGTAGGTGATGAGCAGTTCTTC,CASSARRAGVGDEQFF
TRBV9,.,TRBJ2-2,.,TGTGCCAGCACTAACAGTAACACCGGGGAGCTGTTTTTT,CASTNSNTGELFF
TRBV9,.,TRBJ1-2,.,TGTGCCAGCAGCGGGGGGCCCGGCTATGGCTACACCTTC,CASSGGPGYGYTF
TRBV5-1,TRBD1,TRBJ2-7,.,TGCGCCAGCAGGGGGACAGGGGAGGACTACGAGCAGTACTTC,CASRGTGEDYEQYF
TRBV10-1,TRBD1,TRBJ2-2,.,TGCGCCAGCAGGGACAGGGAAGACACCGGGGAGCTGTTTTTT,CASRDREDTGELFF
TRBV5-1,.,TRBJ2-7,once,TGCGCCAGCAGCTTGGGGGTAGCGGACCACTACGAGCAGTACTTC,CASSLGVADHYEQYF
TRBV10-3,TRBD1,TRBJ2-3,.,TGTGCCATCACCCGGACAGGGGGCACAGATACGCAGTATTTT,CAITRTGGTDTQYF
TRBV11-2,TRBD2,TRBJ2-1,.,TGTGCCAGCAGCTTAGTGGCTAGCGGGGGCTACAATGAGCAGTTCTTC,CASSLVASGGYNEQFF
TRBV4-1,.,TRBJ2-3,.,TGCGCCAGCAGCCAAGAATTTTGGTCCAGGATGAATACGCAGTATTTT,CASSQEFWSRMNTQYF
TRBV12-3/TRBV12-4,.,TRBJ1-5,.,TGTGCCAGCAGTTTCAGGGCCAATCAGCCCCAGCATTTT,CASSFRANQPQHF
TRBV6-2/TRBV6-3,.,TRBJ2-1,medium-sized,TGTGCCAGCAGTTGGGAACAGGGCTCCTACAATGAGCAGTTCTTC,CASSWEQGSYNEQFF
TRBV5-4,.,TRBJ2-7,.,TGTGCCAGCAGCCCTGCGACAGGACCTCTCGGATACGAGCAGTACTTC,CASSPATGPLGYEQYF
TRBV24-1,.,TRBJ2-7,.,TGTGCCACCGCGTTCCCCCGGGACAAAATCTCCTACGAGCAGTACTTC,CATAFPRDKISYEQYF